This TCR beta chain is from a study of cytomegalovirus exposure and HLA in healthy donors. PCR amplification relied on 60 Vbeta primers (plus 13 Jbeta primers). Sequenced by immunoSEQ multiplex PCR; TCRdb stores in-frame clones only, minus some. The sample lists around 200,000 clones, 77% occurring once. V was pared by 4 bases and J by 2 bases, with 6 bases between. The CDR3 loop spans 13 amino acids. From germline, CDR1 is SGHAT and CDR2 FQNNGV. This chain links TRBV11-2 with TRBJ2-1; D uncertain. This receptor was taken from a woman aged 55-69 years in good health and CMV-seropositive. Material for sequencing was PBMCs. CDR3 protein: CASSSQAYNEQFF. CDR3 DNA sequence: TGTGCCAGCAGCTCCCAGGCCTACAATGAGCAGTTCTTC.